This T cell receptor (beta chain) was sequenced for a study of blood T cell repertoires in COVID-19. Study background: The samples span acute and convalescent COVID-19 from the United States, Italy and Spain. T cells, B-cell-depleted T cells, or PBMCs provided the cDNA or gDNA that served as material.

Authors' data handling: Estimates of nucleated cell counts were drawn from the amplification of reference gene primers. Profiled with immunoSEQ multiplex PCR; TCRdb holds only in-frame clones, not every one. That table is the source of V, J and clone size, and D and trimming were worked out from the DNA. The sample records some 220,000 clones, 75% to 85% being singletons. This clone was seen a few times. Trimming cost V 7 bases and J 3 bases, with 15 bases left between them. The CDR3 is made up of 15 amino acids. Germline V gives CDR1 LNHDA, CDR2 SQIVND (reference sequence). This receptor was taken from a man aged 50-60 years with active or convalescent COVID-19. Sequences were obtained from peripheral blood. The V gene is TRBV19, the J gene TRBJ2-2; D not certain. Here the CDR3 reads CASKQSPWDTGELFF. CDR3 coding DNA: TGTGCCAGTAAACAGAGCCCTTGGGACACCGGGGAGCTGTTTTTT.